This T cell receptor beta chain was profiled in a study of shared clonotypes between healthy human individuals. Study as a whole: Donors were a couple of women and a few men aged 18 to 49.

The CDR3 length is 15 residues. The germline CDR1 and CDR2 sequences are SGHRS and YFSETQ. The ends were cut back, 0 bases at V and 0 bases at J, with 9 bases in the middle. Sequencing used immunoSEQ multiplex PCR; TCRdb keeps in-frame clones, though not all of them. This table has 550,000 to 850,000 clones, 72% appearing once. The table lists this clone with a few counts. This receptor was obtained from a woman aged 25-40 years in good health. V is TRBV5-1 and J is TRBJ1-1; no reliable D call. The sequenced material came from memory CD4+ T cells sorted from blood. Subset reported: CD45RA-negative fraction. CDR3 amino acids: CASSLASGMNTEAFF. The CDR3 DNA follows: TGCGCCAGCAGCTTGGCGTCGGGGATGAACACTGAAGCTTTCTTT.